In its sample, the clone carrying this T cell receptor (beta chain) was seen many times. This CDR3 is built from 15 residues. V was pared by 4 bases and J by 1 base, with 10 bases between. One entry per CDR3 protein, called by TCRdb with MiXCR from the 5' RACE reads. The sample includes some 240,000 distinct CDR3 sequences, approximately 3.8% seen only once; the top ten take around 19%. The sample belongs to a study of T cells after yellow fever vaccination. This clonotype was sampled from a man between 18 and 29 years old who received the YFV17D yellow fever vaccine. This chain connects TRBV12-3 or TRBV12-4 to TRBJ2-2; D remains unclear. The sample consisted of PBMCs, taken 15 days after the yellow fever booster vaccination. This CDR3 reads CASSSWTENTGELFF. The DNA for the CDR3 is TGTGCCAGCAGTTCATGGACGGAGAACACCGGGGAGCTGTTTTTT.